Below, 2 T cell receptor beta chains from the same sample are listed, as sequenced in a study of T cell changes during pregnancy in multiple sclerosis. Method: immunoSEQ multiplex PCR; TCRdb's copy keeps in-frame clones and lacks some. In the table there are 50,000 to 75,000 clones, about nine tenths of which are singletons. The starting material was peripheral blood, obtained in the third trimester of pregnancy. The receptors here all came from a female donor in good health, enrolled as a control in a pregnancy study.

This clone was recorded once. V gene TRBV5-6 combines with J gene TRBJ1-1; TRBD1 matches at 8 bases. The length of the CDR3 is 15 residues. Germline loops: CDR1 SGHDT, CDR2 YYEEEE. After removal of 0 bases from V and 10 bases from J, the junction contained 11 bases not matched to a gene. The CDR3 bases are TGTGCCAGCAGCTTGGGGGACAGGTCCACTCGGGGAGCTTTCTTT. Translation: CASSLGDRSTRGAFF.

The chain has TRBV9 and TRBJ1-1; TRBD1 aligns across 7 bases. CDR1 is SGDLS and CDR2 is YYNGEE in the germline V gene. The CDR3 length is 13 residues. J was trimmed by 5 bases and V by 2 bases; bases with no gene match: 3. As DNA, the CDR3 is TGTGCCAGCAGCGTTCAGGGGGGAACTGAAGCTTTCTTT. The encoded protein is CASSVQGGTEAFF.